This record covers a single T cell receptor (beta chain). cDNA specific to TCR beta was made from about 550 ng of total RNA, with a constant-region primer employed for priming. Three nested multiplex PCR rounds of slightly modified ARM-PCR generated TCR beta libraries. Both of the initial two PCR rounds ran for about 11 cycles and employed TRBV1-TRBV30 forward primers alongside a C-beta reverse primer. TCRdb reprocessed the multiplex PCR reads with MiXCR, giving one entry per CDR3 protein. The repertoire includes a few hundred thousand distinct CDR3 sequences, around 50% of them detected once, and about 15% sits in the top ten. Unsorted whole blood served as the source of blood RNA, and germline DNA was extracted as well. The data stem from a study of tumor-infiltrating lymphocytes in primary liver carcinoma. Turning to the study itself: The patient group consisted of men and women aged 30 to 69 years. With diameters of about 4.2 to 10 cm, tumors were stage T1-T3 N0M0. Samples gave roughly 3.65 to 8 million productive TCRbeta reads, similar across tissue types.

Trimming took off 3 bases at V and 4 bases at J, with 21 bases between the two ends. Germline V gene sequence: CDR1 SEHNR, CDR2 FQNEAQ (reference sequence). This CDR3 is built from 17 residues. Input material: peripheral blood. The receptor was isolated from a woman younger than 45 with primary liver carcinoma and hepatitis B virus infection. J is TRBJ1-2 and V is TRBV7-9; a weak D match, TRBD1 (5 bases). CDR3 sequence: CASSFDVSWGPTYGYTF. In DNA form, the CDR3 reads TGTGCCAGCAGCTTTGATGTGAGTTGGGGCCCGACCTATGGCTACACCTTC.